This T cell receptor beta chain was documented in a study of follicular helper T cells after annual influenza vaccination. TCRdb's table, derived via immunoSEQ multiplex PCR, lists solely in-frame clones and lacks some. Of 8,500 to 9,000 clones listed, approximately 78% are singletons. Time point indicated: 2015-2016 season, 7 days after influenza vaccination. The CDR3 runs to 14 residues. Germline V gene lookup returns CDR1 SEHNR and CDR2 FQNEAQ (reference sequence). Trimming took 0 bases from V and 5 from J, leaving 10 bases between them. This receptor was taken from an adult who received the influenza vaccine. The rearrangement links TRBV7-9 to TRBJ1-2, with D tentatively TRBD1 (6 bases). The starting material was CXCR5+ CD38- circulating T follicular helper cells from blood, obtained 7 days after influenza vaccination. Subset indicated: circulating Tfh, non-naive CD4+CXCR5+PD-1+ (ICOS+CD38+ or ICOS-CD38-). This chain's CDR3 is CASSLAEGGYGYTF. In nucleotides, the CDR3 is TGTGCCAGCAGCTTAGCTGAGGGGGGATATGGCTACACCTTC.